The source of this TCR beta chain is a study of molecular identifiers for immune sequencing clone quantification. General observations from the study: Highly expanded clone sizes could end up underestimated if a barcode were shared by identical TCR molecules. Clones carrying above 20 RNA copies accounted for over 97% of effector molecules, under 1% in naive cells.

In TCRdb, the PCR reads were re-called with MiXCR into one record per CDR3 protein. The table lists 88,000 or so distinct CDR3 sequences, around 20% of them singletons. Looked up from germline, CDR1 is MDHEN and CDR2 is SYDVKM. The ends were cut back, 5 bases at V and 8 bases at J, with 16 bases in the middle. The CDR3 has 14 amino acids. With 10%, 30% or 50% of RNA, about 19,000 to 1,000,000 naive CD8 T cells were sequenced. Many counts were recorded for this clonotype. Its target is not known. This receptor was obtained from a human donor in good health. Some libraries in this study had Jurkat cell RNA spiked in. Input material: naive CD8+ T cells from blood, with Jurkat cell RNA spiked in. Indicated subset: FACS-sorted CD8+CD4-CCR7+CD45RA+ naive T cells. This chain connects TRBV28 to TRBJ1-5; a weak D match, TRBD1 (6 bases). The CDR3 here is CASSPLDRLEPQHF. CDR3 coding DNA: TGTGCCAGCAGTCCCCTCGACAGGCTGGAGCCCCAGCATTTT.